The rows below give T cell receptor beta chains drawn from one sample of a study of PD-1 blockade in classical Hodgkin lymphoma. TCRdb's table, derived via immunoSEQ multiplex PCR, lists solely in-frame clones and lacks some. The table includes some 30,000 clones, about 87% detected once. Material for sequencing was CD4+ T cells from blood. The receptors here all came from a human donor with classical Hodgkin lymphoma. Both conserved end residues are part of each CDR3. Fields, in order: D gene, clone size, J gene, V gene, CDR3 protein, CDR3 DNA. D genes are given only for firm matches. A clone size is listed for some rows: how often the clone was seen (once, few, many), or a class if it is expanded.

D: NA
size: NA
J: TRBJ2-2
V: TRBV10-1
CDR3: CASSDHRVANTGELFF
DNA: TGCGCCAGCAGTGACCACAGGGTCGCGAACACCGGGGAGCTGTTTTTT

D: TRBD1
size: NA
J: TRBJ2-2
V: TRBV18
CDR3: CASSTGTGVDTGELFF
DNA: TGTGCCAGCTCGACCGGGACAGGGGTTGACACCGGGGAGCTGTTTTTT

D: NA
size: NA
J: TRBJ1-1
V: TRBV6-1
CDR3: CASITRTSFGEAFF
DNA: TGTGCCAGCATTACCCGGACTTCCTTTGGGGAAGCTTTCTTT

D: NA
size: NA
J: TRBJ2-3
V: TRBV5-1
CDR3: CASSAVGGLSDTQYF
DNA: TGCGCCAGCAGCGCGGTTGGGGGCTTGTCAGATACGCAGTATTTT

D: NA
size: NA
J: TRBJ2-7
V: TRBV14
CDR3: CASSHDGSKEYF
DNA: TGTGCCAGCAGCCACGACGGTAGCAAGGAGTACTTC

D: NA
size: NA
J: TRBJ1-2
V: TRBV10-3
CDR3: CAITPQTWDGYTF
DNA: TGTGCCATCACCCCGCAGACGTGGGATGGCTACACCTTC

D: NA
size: NA
J: TRBJ1-1
V: TRBV15
CDR3: CATSRDGRGRTEAFF
DNA: TGTGCCACCAGCAGAGATGGGAGGGGACGGACTGAAGCTTTCTTT

D: NA
size: NA
J: TRBJ1-5
V: TRBV11-2
CDR3: CASSFPLGDQPQHF
DNA: TGTGCCAGCAGCTTTCCCTTAGGCGACCAGCCCCAGCATTTT

D: NA
size: few
J: TRBJ1-2
V: TRBV6-1
CDR3: CASTLQGSGYTF
DNA: TGTGCCAGCACTTTGCAGGGGTCTGGCTACACCTTC

D: TRBD1
size: NA
J: TRBJ1-2
V: TRBV28
CDR3: CASSFDRDYGYTF
DNA: TGTGCCAGCAGTTTTGACAGGGACTATGGCTACACCTTC

D: NA
size: NA
J: TRBJ1-4
V: TRBV19
CDR3: CASRISGTNFATNEKLFF
DNA: TGTGCCAGTAGGATCTCCGGGACAAACTTTGCAACTAATGAAAAACTGTTTTTT

D: NA
size: once
J: TRBJ2-1
V: TRBV5-4
CDR3: CASSFGGAVYNEQFF
DNA: TGTGCCAGCAGCTTTGGGGGAGCGGTATACAATGAGCAGTTCTTC

D: TRBD1
size: NA
J: TRBJ2-5
V: TRBV18
CDR3: CASSPGQEQETQYF
DNA: TGTGCCAGCTCACCAGGACAGGAGCAAGAGACCCAGTACTTC

D: NA
size: NA
J: TRBJ1-4
V: TRBV27
CDR3: CASSLAPTNEKLFF
DNA: TGTGCCAGCAGTTTAGCACCCACCAATGAAAAACTGTTTTTT